This T cell receptor beta chain was sequenced during a study of Graves' ophthalmopathy and Graves' hyperthyroidism. Study context: No treatment had been given when peripheral blood was collected at initial diagnosis. Findings and limits, study-wide: Most expanded clonotypes from thyroid (those above 0.001 frequency) were also found in blood.

This clonotype was seen a handful of times. Its antigen is as yet unknown. TCR beta CDR3 amplification used RNA transcripts. The workflow started with a first-round RT-PCR run with HTBI primers and then moved on to a second-round multiplex PCR. TCRdb called the multiplex PCR reads again in MiXCR, with one record for every CDR3 protein. The sample holds around 400,000 distinct CDR3 sequences, roughly 18% seen once. The germline gives CDR1 SGHAT, CDR2 FQNNGV. This CDR3 region has 18 residues. V lost 3 bases and J lost 0; bases outside the gene matches: 8. A diagnosis was made from clinical symptoms together with serum thyroxine, TRAb, thyroid ultrasound and orbital computed tomography.

Sequencing was carried out using peripheral blood. This receptor was taken from a woman in her late teens or twenties with Graves' ophthalmopathy. The V call is TRBV11-2, the J call TRBJ2-6; 7 positions match TRBD2. In nucleotides, the CDR3 is TGTGCCAGCAGCTTCAGAGGGACTAAGAACTCTGGGGCCAACGTCCTGACTTTC. Translated: CASSFRGTKNSGANVLTF.